This passage covers 18 T cell receptor beta chains from one sample sequenced in a study of blood T cell repertoires in COVID-19. Some clones are missing from TCRdb's copy, which holds only in-frame ones; the method was immunoSEQ multiplex PCR. Of about 18,000 clones listed, 91% were seen once; the top ten hold 7.2%. The sample was peripheral blood. The receptors originated from a human donor in a cohort sampled during active COVID-19.

The chain joins TRBV7-2 to TRBJ2-7; TRBD1 is a possible D gene (6 bases). The V gene's germline CDR1 is SGHTA and CDR2 FQGNSA. The CDR3 consists of 14 residues. V dropped 5 bases and J dropped 6 bases, with 17 bases sitting between them. The CDR3 coding sequence is TGTGCCAGCAGCCAACTAGGGGGTCTGAGCGAGCAGTACTTC. Translated, it gives CASSQLGGLSEQYF. Full variable domain (missing parts from reference TRBV7-2 and TRBJ2-7): GAGVSQSPSNKVTEKGKDVELRCDPISGHTALYWYRQSLGQGLEFLIYFQGNSAPDKSGLPSDRFSAERTGGSVSTLTIQRTQQEDSAVYLCASSQLGGLSEQYFGPGTRLTVT.

CDR3 nucleotide sequence: TGTGCCACCAGCAGAGATATCTACAATGAGCAGTTCTTC. Translating it yields CATSRDIYNEQFF. V and J are TRBV15 and TRBJ2-1; unclear D gene. This CDR3 region has 13 residues. Trimming pared 0 bases from V and 3 bases from J, leaving 3 bases between. Germline CDR1 reads LNHNV; CDR2 reads YYDKDF (reference sequence).

J is TRBJ2-4 and V is TRBV3-1 (or the pseudogene TRBV3-2); 11 nucleotides align to TRBD2. The germline gives CDR1 LGHDT, CDR2 YNNKEL (reference sequence). The CDR3 contains 17 residues. The V gene end was trimmed by 4 bases and the J gene end by 8 bases; junction bases not matched to a gene: 13. The DNA of the CDR3 is TGTGCCAGCAGCCTCAACCGGGCTAGCGGGGGGTCCTACATTCAGTACTTC. Protein: CASSLNRASGGSYIQYF.

The V gene is TRBV18, the J gene TRBJ1-1; the D is unclear. CDR1 is KGHSH and CDR2 is LQKENI in the germline V gene. This CDR3 comprises 14 residues. Trimming took off 5 bases at V and 2 bases at J, with 12 bases between the two ends. CDR3 nucleotides: TGTGCCAGCTCAGACCAATCGGGAAACACTGAAGCTTTCTTT. This sequence encodes CASSDQSGNTEAFF. The full variable domain, its missing parts supplied by reference TRBV18 and TRBJ1-1, is NAGVMQNPRHLVRRRGQEARLRCSPMKGHSHVYWYRQLPEEGLKFMVYLQKENIIDESGMPKERFSAEFPKEGPSILRIQQVVRGDSAAYFCASSDQSGNTEAFFGQGTRLTVV.

This sequence joins TRBV14 and TRBJ2-7, with a tentative D call TRBD2 (5 bases). The germline gives CDR1 SGHDN, CDR2 FVKESK. V was pared by 1 base and J by 3 bases, with 10 bases between. The CDR3 is made up of 14 amino acids. CDR3 sequence: CASSQVLGNYEQYF. The CDR3 region has the DNA TGTGCCAGCAGCCAAGTACTAGGGAACTACGAGCAGTACTTC.

The chain links TRBV5-4 to TRBJ1-4; 7 bases match TRBD1. Looked up from germline, CDR1 is SGHNT and CDR2 is YYREEE (reference sequence). The CDR3 sequence is 16 residues long. V trimming: 0 bases; J trimming: 0 bases; junction bases outside the gene matches: 2. The CDR3, as DNA: TGTGCCAGCAGCTTGGCGGGACAGACAACTAATGAAAAACTGTTTTTT. Residues: CASSLAGQTTNEKLFF. The entire variable domain, with the rest obtained from reference TRBV5-4 and TRBJ1-4, is as follows: ETGVTQSPTHLIKTRGQQVTLRCSSQSGHNTVSWYQQALGQGPQFIFQYYREEENGRGNFPPRFSGLQFPNYSSELNVNALELDDSALYLCASSLAGQTTNEKLFFGSGTQLSVL.

The rearrangement uses TRBV3-1 (or the pseudogene TRBV3-2) and TRBJ2-7, with 8 bases lining up with TRBD2. This CDR3 region has 15 residues. Trimming removed 5 bases from V and 7 bases from J; junction bases left unmatched: 13. The germline V gene encodes CDR1 LGHDT and CDR2 YNNKEL (reference sequence). The CDR3 bases are TGTGCCAGCAGCGAAGGATACGGGAGGGCCGGTGAGCAGTACTTC. Its protein is CASSEGYGRAGEQYF.

The V gene is TRBV6-2 or TRBV6-3, the J gene TRBJ2-5; 8 bases match TRBD2. There are 14 residues in the CDR3. J lost 0 bases, V lost 6 bases, and 3 bases had no gene match. The germline CDR1 and CDR2 sequences are MNHEY and SVGEGT. The CDR3 loop is CASSRGGNQETQYF. CDR3 DNA sequence: TGTGCCAGCAGCCGGGGGGGGAACCAAGAGACCCAGTACTTC.

This clone has just one count. The chain employs TRBV5-1 and TRBJ2-2; a possible D gene is TRBD1 (5 bases). In germline, CDR1 is SGHRS, CDR2 YFSETQ. This CDR3 is 12 amino acids long. The germline V and J ends were trimmed by 7 bases and 1 base, with 5 bases remaining between them. CDR3 loop: CASGQNTGELFF. The CDR3 region has the DNA TGCGCCAGCGGACAGAACACCGGGGAGCTGTTTTTT.

V and J are TRBV28 and TRBJ2-2; D perhaps matches TRBD1 (5 bases). Trimming removed 3 bases at V and 0 bases at J, with 8 bases between. The CDR3 has 15 residues. Germline CDR1 reads MDHEN; CDR2 reads SYDVKM. The chain's CDR3 is CASSFPGSNTGELFF. CDR3 in DNA: TGTGCCAGCAGTTTCCCAGGGTCGAACACCGGGGAGCTGTTTTTT.

This sequence joins TRBV2 and TRBJ2-7; TRBD1 agrees at 10 bases. Germline-derived CDR1 and CDR2 are SNHLY and FYNNEI. The length of the CDR3 is 13 residues. The CDR3 region is CVTGTGVSYEQYF. In DNA, the CDR3 is TGTGTCACCGGGACAGGGGTCTCCTACGAGCAGTACTTC. The variable domain in full, with the rest retrieved from reference TRBV2 and TRBJ2-7, is EPEVTQTPSHQVTQMGQEVILRCVPISNHLYFYWYRQILGQKVEFLVSFYNNEISEKSEIFDDQFSVERPDGSNFTLKIRSTKLEDSAMYFCVTGTGVSYEQYFGPGTRLTVT.

The chain couples TRBV12-3 or TRBV12-4 to TRBJ2-1, with 11 bases lining up with TRBD2. V was pared by 7 bases and J by 8 bases, with 4 bases of the junction left unmatched. The CDR3 sequence is 13 residues long. In DNA form, the CDR3 reads TGTGCCAGCACCCTAGCGGGAGGCCATGAGCAGTTCTTC. Translation: CASTLAGGHEQFF.

The chain uses TRBV11-2 and TRBJ2-5; maybe TRBD1 (5 bases). Trimming took 5 bases from V and 1 from J, leaving 11 bases between them. Germline-derived CDR1 and CDR2 are SGHAT and FQNNGV. The CDR3 is 14 residues long. The CDR3 nucleotides read TGTGCCAGCAGCCCAGGGCAGGGCCAAGAGACCCAGTACTTC. This translates into CASSPGQGQETQYF.

This chain uses TRBV15 with TRBJ1-5; TRBD1 aligns across 12 bases. The CDR3 extends over 18 amino acids. V gave up 4 bases and J gave up 3 bases; unmatched junction bases: 10. The germline V gene has CDR1 LNHNV and CDR2 YYDKDF (reference sequence). The CDR3 coding sequence is TGTGCCACCAGCAAACCAGGGACAGGGGGCCGTTTCAATCAGCCCCAGCATTTT. Translation: CATSKPGTGGRFNQPQHF.

This chain joins TRBV30 and TRBJ1-6, with D perhaps matching TRBD1 (5 bases). Germline CDR1 GTSNPN, CDR2 SVGIG (reference sequence). The CDR3 runs 17 residues. V was pared by 3 bases and J by 0 bases, with 15 bases between. The CDR3 bases are TGTGCCTGGAGGGGACTGCTCCTGAGCTCCTATAATTCACCCCTCCACTTT. It encodes CAWRGLLLSSYNSPLHF. The full variable domain, rest sourced from reference TRBV30 and TRBJ1-6, is SQTIHQWPATLVQPVGSPLSLECTVEGTSNPNLYWYRQAAGRGLQLLFYSVGIGQISSEVPQNLSASRPQDRQFILSSKKLLLSDSGFYLCAWRGLLLSSYNSPLHFGNGTRLTVT.

The chain recombines TRBV18 with TRBJ2-1, with 13 bases lining up with TRBD2. The J segment lost 4 bases and the V segment lost 3 bases, leaving 9 bases of the junction unmatched. The germline gives CDR1 KGHSH, CDR2 LQKENI. The CDR3 length is 18 residues. CDR3 sequence (DNA): TGTGCCAGCTCACCGCTACCTCTGACTAGCGGGGGGTACAATGAGCAGTTCTTC. Amino acid sequence: CASSPLPLTSGGYNEQFF.

The chain couples TRBV7-9 to TRBJ2-3; 8 nucleotides agree with TRBD2. Per the germline V gene, CDR1 is SEHNR and CDR2 is FQNEAQ (reference sequence). This CDR3 comprises 16 residues. The V gene end was trimmed by 5 bases and the J gene end by 6 bases; junction bases not matched to a gene: 13. CDR3 nucleotide sequence: TGTGCCAGCAGCCCCGGTGCACTAGCGGTTGGGGATACGCAGTATTTT. Residues: CASSPGALAVGDTQYF.

The chain uses TRBV28 and TRBJ1-1; TRBD1 is a possible D gene (5 bases). The V end was cut by 6 bases, the J end by 0 bases, with 8 bases between. Germline-derived CDR1 and CDR2 are MDHEN and SYDVKM. The CDR3 is made up of 13 amino acids. CDR3 nucleotides: TGTGCCAGCAGCGGACAAATGAACACTGAAGCTTTCTTT. It translates to CASSGQMNTEAFF.